Listed below are T cell receptor beta chains from one sample, sequenced in a study of T-cell memory formation after mild COVID-19. One entry per CDR3 protein results from TCRdb running MiXCR on the 5' RACE reads. The profile covers 200,000 to 250,000 distinct CDR3 sequences, with more than 8% appearing a single time and about 3.8% taken by the ten largest. The sample consisted of PBMCs or a T cell subset sorted from them (not recorded which). Receptor source: a young man who had mild COVID-19 (a few samples of this study predate the infection). Cell type and time point are not known. The CDR3 runs from the conserved cysteine through the conserved F or W. Fields, in order: D gene, V gene, clone size, J gene, CDR3 protein, CDR3 DNA. D genes are given only for firm matches. Some rows have no size entry. The others give once, few or many, or a class for an expanded clone.

D gene: TRBD1; V gene: TRBV6-2/TRBV6-3; clone size: few; J gene: TRBJ2-5; CDR3 protein: CASSYSRQGVKTQYF; CDR3 DNA: TGTGCCAGCAGTTACTCCCGACAGGGGGTGAAGACCCAGTACTTC
D gene: .; V gene: TRBV7-9; clone size: few; J gene: TRBJ2-3; CDR3 protein: CASSSEGNTQYF; CDR3 DNA: TGTGCCAGCAGCTCCGAGGGAAATACGCAGTATTTT
D gene: .; V gene: TRBV4-1; clone size: many; J gene: TRBJ2-3; CDR3 protein: CASSQEGPPSTDTQYF; CDR3 DNA: TGCGCCAGCAGCCAAGAGGGCCCCCCTAGCACAGATACGCAGTATTTT
D gene: TRBD2; V gene: TRBV5-1; clone size: .; J gene: TRBJ2-5; CDR3 protein: CASSLDASGGSRTQYF; CDR3 DNA: TGCGCCAGCAGCTTGGACGCTAGCGGGGGGTCTAGGACCCAGTACTTC
D gene: .; V gene: TRBV5-1; clone size: few; J gene: TRBJ1-2; CDR3 protein: CASSRTGNSVYGYTF; CDR3 DNA: TGCGCCAGCAGCAGGACGGGGAATTCCGTCTATGGCTACACCTTC
D gene: TRBD1; V gene: TRBV10-3; clone size: few; J gene: TRBJ2-7; CDR3 protein: CAISDQGAYEQYF; CDR3 DNA: TGTGCCATCAGTGACCAGGGGGCCTACGAGCAGTACTTC
D gene: TRBD1; V gene: TRBV12-3/TRBV12-4; clone size: .; J gene: TRBJ1-1; CDR3 protein: CASRGQGPTEAFF; CDR3 DNA: TGTGCCAGCAGAGGACAGGGTCCCACTGAAGCTTTCTTT
D gene: .; V gene: TRBV2; clone size: few; J gene: TRBJ2-4; CDR3 protein: CASMRLEDKNIQYF; CDR3 DNA: TGTGCCAGCATGAGACTAGAAGACAAAAACATTCAGTACTTC
D gene: TRBD1; V gene: TRBV10-2; clone size: .; J gene: TRBJ2-7; CDR3 protein: CASSPGQALREQYF; CDR3 DNA: TGCGCCAGCAGCCCGGGACAGGCTCTTAGGGAGCAGTACTTC
D gene: TRBD1; V gene: TRBV19; clone size: few; J gene: TRBJ1-2; CDR3 protein: CASYRDRGYSRGYTF; CDR3 DNA: TGTGCCAGTTACCGGGACAGGGGGTACTCCCGCGGCTACACCTTC
D gene: .; V gene: TRBV7-2; clone size: .; J gene: TRBJ1-5; CDR3 protein: CASSLIRNQPQHF; CDR3 DNA: TGTGCCAGCAGCTTAATCAGAAATCAGCCCCAGCATTTT
D gene: TRBD1; V gene: TRBV5-6; clone size: once; J gene: TRBJ2-3; CDR3 protein: CASSWDRGADTQYF; CDR3 DNA: TGTGCCAGCAGCTGGGACAGGGGGGCAGATACGCAGTATTTT
D gene: .; V gene: TRBV4-1; clone size: many; J gene: TRBJ1-6; CDR3 protein: CASSQDPPGRDGGSPLHF; CDR3 DNA: TGCGCCAGCAGCCAAGATCCCCCTGGTCGGGACGGAGGTTCACCCCTCCACTTT
D gene: .; V gene: TRBV7-8; clone size: few; J gene: TRBJ1-4; CDR3 protein: CASTSARISNEKLFF; CDR3 DNA: TGTGCCAGCACCTCAGCCCGAATCAGTAATGAAAAACTGTTTTTT
D gene: .; V gene: TRBV18; clone size: few; J gene: TRBJ2-1; CDR3 protein: CASSPIQGFPSYNEQFF; CDR3 DNA: TGTGCCAGCTCACCGATACAGGGTTTTCCCTCCTACAATGAGCAGTTCTTC
D gene: .; V gene: TRBV6-5; clone size: many; J gene: TRBJ2-2; CDR3 protein: CASSYRGANTGELFF; CDR3 DNA: TGTGCCAGCAGTTACAGGGGCGCGAACACCGGGGAGCTGTTTTTT
D gene: .; V gene: TRBV9; clone size: few; J gene: TRBJ2-1; CDR3 protein: CASSVGGNNEQFF; CDR3 DNA: TGTGCCAGCAGCGTAGGAGGTAACAATGAGCAGTTCTTC
D gene: TRBD2; V gene: TRBV20-1; clone size: many; J gene: TRBJ2-3; CDR3 protein: CSARDVGGFHSSTDTQYF; CDR3 DNA: TGCAGTGCTAGAGATGTCGGGGGGTTCCACTCTAGCACAGATACGCAGTATTTT
D gene: .; V gene: TRBV7-9; clone size: .; J gene: TRBJ2-3; CDR3 protein: CASREGSTDTQYF; CDR3 DNA: TGTGCCAGCAGGGAGGGGAGCACAGATACGCAGTATTTT
D gene: .; V gene: TRBV7-3; clone size: .; J gene: TRBJ2-3; CDR3 protein: CASSQRGGVTDTQYF; CDR3 DNA: TGTGCCAGCAGCCAAAGAGGAGGGGTCACAGATACGCAGTATTTT
D gene: .; V gene: TRBV20-1; clone size: .; J gene: TRBJ1-5; CDR3 protein: CSARDRRGGQPQHF; CDR3 DNA: TGCAGTGCTAGAGATCGGAGAGGGGGACAGCCCCAGCATTTT
D gene: TRBD1; V gene: TRBV7-9; clone size: many; J gene: TRBJ1-4; CDR3 protein: CASSRTGRSALNEKLFF; CDR3 DNA: TGTGCCAGCAGCCGGACAGGAAGGTCCGCCTTAAATGAAAAACTGTTTTTT
D gene: TRBD1; V gene: TRBV7-2; clone size: .; J gene: TRBJ1-2; CDR3 protein: CASTPGQGASDGYTF; CDR3 DNA: TGTGCCAGCACCCCCGGACAGGGGGCTTCGGATGGCTACACCTTC
D gene: TRBD1; V gene: TRBV11-2; clone size: once; J gene: TRBJ2-2; CDR3 protein: CASSLQGQGGGELFF; CDR3 DNA: TGTGCCAGCAGCTTACAGGGACAGGGCGGCGGGGAGCTGTTTTTT
D gene: TRBD1; V gene: TRBV6-5; clone size: few; J gene: TRBJ2-7; CDR3 protein: CASSIRTGWDEQYF; CDR3 DNA: TGTGCCAGCAGTATCCGGACAGGGTGGGACGAGCAGTACTTC
D gene: .; V gene: TRBV20-1; clone size: .; J gene: TRBJ2-7; CDR3 protein: CSARDGGDVGYEQYF; CDR3 DNA: TGCAGTGCTAGAGATGGGGGTGACGTGGGCTACGAGCAGTACTTC
D gene: .; V gene: TRBV29-1; clone size: few; J gene: TRBJ1-1; CDR3 protein: CSVRGSGNTEAFF; CDR3 DNA: TGCAGCGTTCGGGGGAGTGGAAACACTGAAGCTTTCTTT
D gene: .; V gene: TRBV11-1; clone size: .; J gene: TRBJ2-4; CDR3 protein: CASSPRNPIAKNIQYF; CDR3 DNA: TGTGCCAGCAGTCCCAGGAACCCAATAGCCAAAAACATTCAGTACTTC
D gene: TRBD1; V gene: TRBV7-2; clone size: few; J gene: TRBJ2-3; CDR3 protein: CASSLRHPGQGAGADTQYF; CDR3 DNA: TGTGCCAGCAGCTTACGGCACCCGGGACAGGGGGCTGGGGCAGATACGCAGTATTTT
D gene: TRBD1; V gene: TRBV7-9; clone size: few; J gene: TRBJ2-1; CDR3 protein: CASSRRSGTGGDEQFF; CDR3 DNA: TGTGCCAGCAGCCGCCGATCCGGGACAGGGGGCGATGAGCAGTTCTTC
D gene: .; V gene: TRBV2; clone size: .; J gene: TRBJ1-3; CDR3 protein: CASSESPKSSGNTIYF; CDR3 DNA: TGTGCCAGCAGTGAATCGCCGAAGAGCTCTGGAAACACCATATATTTT
D gene: .; V gene: TRBV6-2/TRBV6-3; clone size: .; J gene: TRBJ2-7; CDR3 protein: CASSYSTRPPYEQYF; CDR3 DNA: TGTGCCAGCAGTTACTCAACAAGACCCCCCTACGAGCAGTACTTC
D gene: TRBD2; V gene: TRBV6-6; clone size: .; J gene: TRBJ2-5; CDR3 protein: CASRRGGDQETQYF; CDR3 DNA: TGTGCCAGCAGGCGGGGGGGAGATCAAGAGACCCAGTACTTC
D gene: .; V gene: TRBV20-1; clone size: many; J gene: TRBJ1-5; CDR3 protein: CSANSPNQPQHF; CDR3 DNA: TGCAGTGCTAACAGCCCCAATCAGCCCCAGCATTTT
D gene: .; V gene: TRBV9; clone size: .; J gene: TRBJ2-6; CDR3 protein: CASSVVGGTGANVLTF; CDR3 DNA: TGTGCCAGCAGCGTAGTTGGCGGGACTGGGGCCAACGTCCTGACTTTC
D gene: TRBD2; V gene: TRBV6-2/TRBV6-3; clone size: many; J gene: TRBJ2-1; CDR3 protein: CASSYGWRGNYNEQFF; CDR3 DNA: TGTGCCAGCAGTTACGGGTGGCGGGGGAACTACAATGAGCAGTTCTTC
D gene: .; V gene: TRBV2; clone size: few; J gene: TRBJ1-6; CDR3 protein: CASRNNSPLHF; CDR3 DNA: TGTGCCAGTCGTAATAATTCACCCCTCCACTTT
D gene: .; V gene: TRBV6-5; clone size: few; J gene: TRBJ2-3; CDR3 protein: CASSYSPAGTDTQYF; CDR3 DNA: TGTGCCAGCAGTTACTCGCCAGCTGGCACAGATACGCAGTATTTT
D gene: TRBD1; V gene: TRBV20-1; clone size: .; J gene: TRBJ2-7; CDR3 protein: CSARDPTGGDAYEQYF; CDR3 DNA: TGCAGTGCTAGAGATCCGACAGGGGGCGACGCATACGAGCAGTACTTC
D gene: .; V gene: TRBV7-8; clone size: few; J gene: TRBJ1-1; CDR3 protein: CASSRRRGNTEAFF; CDR3 DNA: TGTGCCAGCAGCAGGAGGAGGGGGAACACTGAAGCTTTCTTT
D gene: TRBD1; V gene: TRBV14; clone size: few; J gene: TRBJ1-2; CDR3 protein: CASSDRGSYGYTF; CDR3 DNA: TGTGCCAGCAGTGACAGGGGGTCCTATGGCTACACCTTC
D gene: .; V gene: TRBV30; clone size: .; J gene: TRBJ1-6; CDR3 protein: CAWSGGYNSPLHF; CDR3 DNA: TGTGCCTGGAGTGGGGGGTATAATTCACCCCTCCACTTT
D gene: TRBD1; V gene: TRBV20-1; clone size: .; J gene: TRBJ1-6; CDR3 protein: CSAWPGDRNSPLHF; CDR3 DNA: TGCAGTGCTTGGCCTGGGGACAGGAATTCACCCCTCCACTTT
D gene: .; V gene: TRBV2; clone size: few; J gene: TRBJ2-1; CDR3 protein: CASSEGQSLFQFF; CDR3 DNA: TGTGCCAGCAGTGAAGGACAATCTCTTTTTCAGTTCTTC
D gene: TRBD2; V gene: TRBV4-3; clone size: .; J gene: TRBJ2-1; CDR3 protein: CASSQDWLAGSNEQFF; CDR3 DNA: TGCGCCAGCAGCCAAGATTGGCTAGCGGGGTCCAATGAGCAGTTCTTC
D gene: .; V gene: TRBV20-1; clone size: few; J gene: TRBJ1-6; CDR3 protein: CSGTPVRGENSPLHF; CDR3 DNA: TGCAGTGGCACGCCGGTTAGGGGAGAAAATTCACCCCTCCACTTT